This TCR beta chain was identified during a study of T-cell memory formation after mild COVID-19 (dated by TCRdb to 2020 to 2023). Regarding the research as a whole: TCR sequence clusters from the two donors were found to be largely donor specific. Two young, previously healthy adult volunteers, one female and one male, were included in the cohort. In a couple of donors, T-cell clones that expanded and contracted after mild COVID-19 were followed by sequencing TCRalpha and TCRbeta repertoires longitudinally.

The paper's findings and limits, for the study overall: Clones contracting from day 15 to 85 had balanced CD4/CD8 phenotypes, while a second wave expanding from day 15 to 37 was biased towards CD4+. Contracting CD4+ clones were found mainly in CM and EM memory subsets, while CD8+ clones were enriched in EMRA. The detection of some responding clones in pre-infection memory suggests that pre-existing cross-reactive memory T cells joined the SARS-CoV-2 response. The second-wave clones that peaked on day 37 were not confirmed to be SARS-CoV-2 specific. Only two mild cases were covered by the study, and larger cohorts that include severe cases with pre-infection samples were considered necessary.

The germline V gene (reference sequence) specifies LGHDT as CDR1 and YNNKEL as CDR2. The CDR3 starts with the cysteine, ends with the phenylalanine, and has 14 residues. The only DNA kept is the CDR3, 42 bases in frame from the first base. V was cut back by 0 bases and J by 9 bases, leaving a gap of 9 bases between them. The sample was run on an Illumina NovaSeq 6000. TCRalpha and TCRbeta cDNA libraries were built by 5'RACE with constant-segment primers, adding sample barcodes and unique molecular identifiers. Trizol reagent was used to extract RNA from every sample. The libraries were amplified in two PCR steps, and the second step added a second sample barcode and Illumina TruSeq adapters. Sequencing of the libraries was done on an Illumina NovaSeq, producing 2 x 150 bp paired-end reads. The study's own analysis went as follows. The reads were demultiplexed and collapsed into UMI-guided consensus sequences using migec v1.2.7. Using mixcr v2.1.11, UMI consensuses were aligned to TRA and TRB V and J templates and then assembled into clonotypes. Clonotypes were classified as expanded or contracted when called significant by both edgeR and NoisET, with noise models trained on biological replicates. edgeR calls used a false discovery rate-adjusted p below 0.01 and a log2 fold-change threshold of 1. PCA with hierarchical clustering of max-normalized trajectories of the 1000 most abundant clonotypes was used as exploratory dynamics analysis. The CD4 or CD8 phenotype of responding clones was assigned using the separately sequenced CD4+ and CD8+ repertoires. The raw public reads went through TCRdb reprocessing: fastp at Q25, MiXCR clone calling, in-frame beta chains kept. Every distinct CDR3 protein forms one entry, paired with its most common genes and DNA. It is TCRdb's table, rather than the study itself, that gives the V and J calls and clone size. The sample table lists around 190,000 distinct CDR3 sequences, around a sixth of them with a count of one. The ten largest clones take up roughly 3.9% of the sample.

Ficoll-Paque density gradient centrifugation was the method used to isolate PBMCs. In this sample, this clonotype turned up a few times. Its antigen is still unknown. Qualities for individual bases were not recorded, and no much larger clone is one base off. This TCR came from a man aged 18 to 29 who had mild COVID-19 (a few samples of this study predate the infection). The sample titles of this study are shuffled in the database, so cell type and time point are left out; the donor was told from shared clones. The sequencing sample was made of PBMCs or a T cell subset sorted from them (not recorded which). The chain links TRBV3-1 with TRBJ1-6; a tentative D match to TRBD1 spans 6 bases. The encoded CDR3 is CASSQDGGLSPLHF. DNA sequence: TGTGCCAGCAGCCAAGACGGGGGGCTTTCACCCCTCCACTTT.